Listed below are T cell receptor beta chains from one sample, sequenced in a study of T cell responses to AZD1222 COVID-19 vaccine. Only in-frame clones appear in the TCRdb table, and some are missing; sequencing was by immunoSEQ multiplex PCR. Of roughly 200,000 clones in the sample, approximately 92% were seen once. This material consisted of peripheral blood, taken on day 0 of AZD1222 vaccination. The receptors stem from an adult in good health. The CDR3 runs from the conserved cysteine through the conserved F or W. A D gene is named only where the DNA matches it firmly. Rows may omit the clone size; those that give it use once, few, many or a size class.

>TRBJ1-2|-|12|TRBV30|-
CASWEPGDGYTF
TGTGCCTCGTGGGAACCTGGGGATGGCTACACCTTC
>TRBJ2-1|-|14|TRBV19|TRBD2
CASSVTSGGGEQFF
TGTGCCAGTAGCGTTACTAGCGGGGGGGGTGAGCAGTTCTTC
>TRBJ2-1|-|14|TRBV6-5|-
CASSYTNPKNEQFF
TGTGCCAGCAGTTACACCAACCCGAAGAATGAGCAGTTCTTC
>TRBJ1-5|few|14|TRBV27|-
CASSKGEVGQPQHF
TGTGCCAGCAGTAAAGGGGAGGTAGGTCAGCCCCAGCATTTT
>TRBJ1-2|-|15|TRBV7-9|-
CASSRRAPAGYGYTF
TGTGCCAGCAGCCGTAGGGCCCCCGCTGGTTATGGCTACACCTTC
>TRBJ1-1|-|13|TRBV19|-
CASSIRENTEAFF
TGTGCCAGTAGTATACGGGAGAACACTGAAGCTTTCTTT
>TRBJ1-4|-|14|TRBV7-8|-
CASSLYATNEKLFF
TGTGCCAGCAGCTTGTATGCAACTAATGAAAAACTGTTTTTT
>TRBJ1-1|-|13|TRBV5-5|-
CASSLALNTEAFF
TGTGCCAGCAGCTTGGCACTGAACACTGAAGCTTTCTTT
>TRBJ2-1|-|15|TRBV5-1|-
CASSLAGDSYNEQFF
TGCGCCAGCAGCTTGGCCGGGGACTCCTACAATGAGCAGTTCTTC
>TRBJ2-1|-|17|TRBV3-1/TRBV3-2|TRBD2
CASSQGGTPLIYNEQFF
TGTGCCAGCAGCCAGGGGGGGACTCCTCTAATCTACAATGAGCAGTTCTTC
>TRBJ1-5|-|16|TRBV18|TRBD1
CASSLNSGTDNQPQHF
TGTGCCAGCTCACTGAATTCCGGGACAGACAATCAGCCCCAGCATTTT
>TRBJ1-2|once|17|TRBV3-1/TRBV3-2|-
CASSQDLGRAAIDGYTF
TGTGCCAGCAGCCAAGATCTTGGGAGAGCAGCGATTGATGGCTACACCTTC
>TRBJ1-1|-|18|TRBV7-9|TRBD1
CASSLPLPRQGMHTEAFF
TGTGCCAGCAGCTTACCCCTACCGAGACAGGGGATGCACACTGAAGCTTTCTTT
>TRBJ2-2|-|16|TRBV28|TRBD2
CASGTSGAPGAGELFF
TGTGCCAGCGGGACTAGCGGGGCCCCGGGGGCCGGGGAGCTGTTTTTT